This TCR beta chain was profiled in a study of monozygotic twins with inflammatory bowel disease. Study results and limitations: There was no support for any single strong signal or clonotype associated with IBD. T cell subtypes were not distinguishable in this analysis.

This CDR3 comprises 16 residues. Germline values: CDR1 MNHEY, CDR2 SMNVEV (reference sequence). Remarks on this clonotype: Its specificity is not known.

Per TCR library, roughly 3,500 ng of total RNA was used. TCRdb reprocessed the 5' RACE reads, keeping one entry per CDR3 protein, no DNA. The sample spans 160,000 or so distinct CDR3 sequences; the ten largest clones claim 2.4%. The sequencing input was blood. V is TRBV27 and J is TRBJ2-2; TCRdb's D gene call, TRBD2, goes unchecked for lack of DNA. This sequence was found in a human donor with ulcerative colitis or Crohn's disease, or a healthy co-twin of an affected twin (not recorded which). Here the CDR3 reads CASSIAGGPGTGELFF.